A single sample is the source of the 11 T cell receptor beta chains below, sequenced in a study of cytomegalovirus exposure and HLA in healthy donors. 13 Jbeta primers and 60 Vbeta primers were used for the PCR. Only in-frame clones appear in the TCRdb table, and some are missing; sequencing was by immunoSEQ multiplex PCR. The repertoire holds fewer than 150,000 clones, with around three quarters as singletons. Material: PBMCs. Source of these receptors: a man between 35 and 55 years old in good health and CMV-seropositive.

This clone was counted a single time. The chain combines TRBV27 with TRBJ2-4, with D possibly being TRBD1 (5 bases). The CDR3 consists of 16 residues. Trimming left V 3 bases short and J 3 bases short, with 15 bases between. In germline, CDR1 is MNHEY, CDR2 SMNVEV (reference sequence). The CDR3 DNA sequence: TGTGCCAGCAGTTTTCTAGGGGTTGACGGCAAAAACATTCAGTACTTC. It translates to CASSFLGVDGKNIQYF.

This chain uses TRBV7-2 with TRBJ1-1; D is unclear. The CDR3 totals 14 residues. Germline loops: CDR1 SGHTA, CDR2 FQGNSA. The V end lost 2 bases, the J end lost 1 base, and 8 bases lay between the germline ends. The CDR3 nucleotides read TGTGCCAGCAGCTTATGGCAGGCGAACACTGAAGCTTTCTTT. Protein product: CASSLWQANTEAFF.

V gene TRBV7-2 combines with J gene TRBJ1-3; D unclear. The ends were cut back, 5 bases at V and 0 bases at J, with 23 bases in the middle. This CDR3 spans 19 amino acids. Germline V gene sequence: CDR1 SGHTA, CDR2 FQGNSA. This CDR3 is CASSPRPVGGQSSGNTIYF. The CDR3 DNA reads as TGTGCCAGCAGCCCGCGGCCCGTGGGAGGGCAGAGCTCTGGAAACACCATATATTTT.

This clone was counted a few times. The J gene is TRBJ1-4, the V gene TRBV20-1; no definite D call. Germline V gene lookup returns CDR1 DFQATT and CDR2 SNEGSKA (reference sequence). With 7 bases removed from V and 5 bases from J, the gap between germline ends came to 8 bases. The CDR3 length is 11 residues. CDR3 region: CSGYRNEKLFF. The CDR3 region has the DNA TGCAGTGGTTATAGAAATGAAAAACTGTTTTTT.

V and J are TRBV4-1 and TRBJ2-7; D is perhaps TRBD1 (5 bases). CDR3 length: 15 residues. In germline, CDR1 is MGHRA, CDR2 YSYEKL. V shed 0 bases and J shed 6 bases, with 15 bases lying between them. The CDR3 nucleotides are TGCGCCAGCAGCCAAGATCCCGGCAGGGAAGGCGAGCAGTACTTC. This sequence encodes CASSQDPGREGEQYF.

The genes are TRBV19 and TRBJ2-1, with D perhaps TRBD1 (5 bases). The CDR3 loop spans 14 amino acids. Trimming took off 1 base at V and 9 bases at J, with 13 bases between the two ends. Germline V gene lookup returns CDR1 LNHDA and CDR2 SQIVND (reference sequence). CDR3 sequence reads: CASSIAPRVGEQFF. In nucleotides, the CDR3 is TGTGCCAGTAGTATAGCCCCCAGGGTGGGTGAGCAGTTCTTC.

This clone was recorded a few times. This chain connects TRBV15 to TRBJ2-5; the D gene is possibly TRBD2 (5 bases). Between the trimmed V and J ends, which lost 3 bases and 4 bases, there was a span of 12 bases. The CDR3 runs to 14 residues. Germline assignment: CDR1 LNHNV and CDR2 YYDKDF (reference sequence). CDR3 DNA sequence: TGTGCCACCAGCAGCGGGGTGATGGTAGAGACCCAGTACTTC. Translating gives CATSSGVMVETQYF.

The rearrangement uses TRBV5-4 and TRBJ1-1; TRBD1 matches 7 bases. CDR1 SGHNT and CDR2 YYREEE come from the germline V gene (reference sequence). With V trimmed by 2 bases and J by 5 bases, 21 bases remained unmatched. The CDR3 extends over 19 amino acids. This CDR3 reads CASSFGPGTARAGRTEAFF. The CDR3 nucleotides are TGTGCCAGCAGCTTTGGCCCCGGGACAGCGAGGGCAGGACGGACTGAAGCTTTCTTT.

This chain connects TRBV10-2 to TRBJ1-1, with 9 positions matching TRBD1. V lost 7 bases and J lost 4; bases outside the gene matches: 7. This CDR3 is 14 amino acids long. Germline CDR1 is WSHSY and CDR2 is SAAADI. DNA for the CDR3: TGCGCCAGCAACGACAGGGGGTCAGCCACTGAAGCTTTCTTT. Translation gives CASNDRGSATEAFF.

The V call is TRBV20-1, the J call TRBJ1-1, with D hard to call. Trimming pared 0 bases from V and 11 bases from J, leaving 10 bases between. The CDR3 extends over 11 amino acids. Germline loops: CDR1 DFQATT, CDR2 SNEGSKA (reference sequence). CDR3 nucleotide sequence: TGCAGTGCTAGAGATTCGTATGAGGCTTTCTTT. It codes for CSARDSYEAFF.

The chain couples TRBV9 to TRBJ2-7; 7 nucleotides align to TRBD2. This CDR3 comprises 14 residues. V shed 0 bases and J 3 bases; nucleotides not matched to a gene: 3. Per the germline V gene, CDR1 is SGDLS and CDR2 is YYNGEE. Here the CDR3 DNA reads TGTGCCAGCAGCGTAGCGGGGGGATTCTACGAGCAGTACTTC. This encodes CASSVAGGFYEQYF.